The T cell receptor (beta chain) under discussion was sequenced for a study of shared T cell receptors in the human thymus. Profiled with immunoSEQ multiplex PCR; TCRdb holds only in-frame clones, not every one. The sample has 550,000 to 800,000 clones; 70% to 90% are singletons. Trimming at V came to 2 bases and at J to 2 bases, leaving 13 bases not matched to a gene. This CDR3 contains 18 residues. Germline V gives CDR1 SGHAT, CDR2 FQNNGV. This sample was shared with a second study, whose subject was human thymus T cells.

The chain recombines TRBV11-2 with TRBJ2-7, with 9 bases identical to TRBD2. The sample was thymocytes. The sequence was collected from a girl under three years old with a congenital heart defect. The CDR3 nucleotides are TGTGCCAGCAGCTTATCTAGCGGGGACTCATACATCCCCTACGAGCAGTACTTC. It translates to CASSLSSGDSYIPYEQYF.